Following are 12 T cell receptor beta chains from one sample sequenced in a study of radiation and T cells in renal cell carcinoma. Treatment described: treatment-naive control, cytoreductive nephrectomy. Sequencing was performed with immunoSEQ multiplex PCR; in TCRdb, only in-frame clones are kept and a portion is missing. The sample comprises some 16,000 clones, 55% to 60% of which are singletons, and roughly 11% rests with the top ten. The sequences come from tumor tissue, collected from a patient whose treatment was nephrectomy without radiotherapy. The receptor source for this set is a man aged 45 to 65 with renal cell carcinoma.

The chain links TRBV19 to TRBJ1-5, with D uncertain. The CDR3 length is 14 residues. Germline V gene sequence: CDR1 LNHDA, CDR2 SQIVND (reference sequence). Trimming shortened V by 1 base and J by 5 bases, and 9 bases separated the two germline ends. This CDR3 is CASSIAADYQPQHF. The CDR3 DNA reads TGTGCCAGTAGTATAGCGGCGGATTATCAGCCCCAGCATTTT.

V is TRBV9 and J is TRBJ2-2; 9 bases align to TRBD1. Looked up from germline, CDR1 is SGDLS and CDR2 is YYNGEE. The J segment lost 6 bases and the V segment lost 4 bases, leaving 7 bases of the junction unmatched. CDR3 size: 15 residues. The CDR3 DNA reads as TGTGCCAGCAGCCCAGGGACAGGGCTAGCCGGGGAGCTGTTTTTT. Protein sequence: CASSPGTGLAGELFF.

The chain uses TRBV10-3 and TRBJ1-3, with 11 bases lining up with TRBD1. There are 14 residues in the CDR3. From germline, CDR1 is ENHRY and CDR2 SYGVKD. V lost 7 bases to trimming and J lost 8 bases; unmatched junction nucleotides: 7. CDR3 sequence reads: CAIKPGQGEDTIYF. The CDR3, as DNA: TGTGCCATCAAACCGGGACAGGGGGAGGACACCATATATTTT.

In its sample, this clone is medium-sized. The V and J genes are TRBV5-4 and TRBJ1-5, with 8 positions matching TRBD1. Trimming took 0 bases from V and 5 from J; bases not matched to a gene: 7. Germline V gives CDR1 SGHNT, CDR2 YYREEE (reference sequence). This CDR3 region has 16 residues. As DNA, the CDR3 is TGTGCCAGCAGCTTGGGAGGGACAGGACCTGATCAGCCCCAGCATTTT. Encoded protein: CASSLGGTGPDQPQHF. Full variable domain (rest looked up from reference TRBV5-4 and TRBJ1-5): ETGVTQSPTHLIKTRGQQVTLRCSSQSGHNTVSWYQQALGQGPQFIFQYYREEENGRGNFPPRFSGLQFPNYSSELNVNALELDDSALYLCASSLGGTGPDQPQHFGDGTRLSIL.

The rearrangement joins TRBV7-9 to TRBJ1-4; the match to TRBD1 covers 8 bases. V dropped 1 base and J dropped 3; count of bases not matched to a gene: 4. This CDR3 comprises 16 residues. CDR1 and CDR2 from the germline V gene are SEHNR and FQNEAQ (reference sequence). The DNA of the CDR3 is TGTGCCAGCAGCTTAGGGCAGGGGGCCGCTAATGAAAAACTGTTTTTT. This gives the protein CASSLGQGAANEKLFF. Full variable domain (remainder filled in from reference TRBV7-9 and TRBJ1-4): DTGVSQNPRHKITKRGQNVTFRCDPISEHNRLYWYRQTLGQGPEFLTYFQNEAQLEKSRLLSDRFSAERPKGSFSTLEIQRTEQGDSAMYLCASSLGQGAANEKLFFGSGTQLSVL.

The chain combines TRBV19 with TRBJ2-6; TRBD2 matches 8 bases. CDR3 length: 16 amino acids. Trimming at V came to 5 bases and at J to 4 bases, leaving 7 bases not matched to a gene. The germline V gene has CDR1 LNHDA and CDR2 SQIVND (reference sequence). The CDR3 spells CASSPGRVVGANVLTF. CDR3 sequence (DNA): TGTGCCAGTAGTCCCGGGAGGGTGGTGGGGGCCAACGTCCTGACTTTC.

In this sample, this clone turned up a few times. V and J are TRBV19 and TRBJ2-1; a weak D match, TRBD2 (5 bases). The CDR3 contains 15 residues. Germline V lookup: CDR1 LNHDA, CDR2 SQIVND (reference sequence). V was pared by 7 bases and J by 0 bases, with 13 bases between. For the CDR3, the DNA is TGTGCCAGTACCCCTGGCACTAGCTCCTACAATGAGCAGTTCTTC. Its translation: CASTPGTSSYNEQFF.

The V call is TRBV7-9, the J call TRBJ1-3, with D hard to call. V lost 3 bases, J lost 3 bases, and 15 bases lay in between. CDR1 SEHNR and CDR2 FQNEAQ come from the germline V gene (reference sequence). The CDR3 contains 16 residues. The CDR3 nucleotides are TGTGCCAGCAGCTTGGTTGAGAGAACATTTGGAAACACCATATATTTT. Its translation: CASSLVERTFGNTIYF.

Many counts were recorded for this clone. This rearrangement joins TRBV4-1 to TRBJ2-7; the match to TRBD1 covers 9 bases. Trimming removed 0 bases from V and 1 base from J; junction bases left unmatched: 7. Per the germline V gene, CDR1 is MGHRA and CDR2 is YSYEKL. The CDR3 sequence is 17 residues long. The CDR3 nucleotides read TGCGCCAGCAGCCAAGAAGACAGGGGGTATAGTTCCTACGAGCAGTACTTC. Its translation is CASSQEDRGYSSYEQYF.

CDR3 loop: CASSYYGNQPQHF. CDR3 nucleotide sequence: TGTGCCAGCAGTTATTATGGCAATCAGCCCCAGCATTTT. The V and J genes are TRBV6-5 and TRBJ1-5; D call uncertain. V dropped 3 bases and J dropped 2 bases, with 5 bases sitting between them. This CDR3 is 13 amino acids long. Germline values: CDR1 MNHEY, CDR2 SVGAGI.

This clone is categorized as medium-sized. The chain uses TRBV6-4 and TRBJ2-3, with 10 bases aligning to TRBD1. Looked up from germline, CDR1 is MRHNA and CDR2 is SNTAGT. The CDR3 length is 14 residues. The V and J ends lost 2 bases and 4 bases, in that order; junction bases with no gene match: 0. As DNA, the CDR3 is TGTGCCAGCAGTGACGGGACAGGGGCAGATACGCAGTATTTT. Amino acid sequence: CASSDGTGADTQYF.

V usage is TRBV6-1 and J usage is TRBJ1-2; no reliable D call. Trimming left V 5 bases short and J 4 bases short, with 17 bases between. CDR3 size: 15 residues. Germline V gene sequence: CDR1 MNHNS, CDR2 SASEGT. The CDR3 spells CASSQLSVTLYGYTF. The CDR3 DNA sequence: TGTGCCAGCAGTCAACTTTCAGTGACCCTCTATGGCTACACCTTC.